The present TCR beta chain was sequenced within a study of cytomegalovirus exposure and HLA in healthy donors. 13 Jbeta primers and 60 Vbeta primers were used for the PCR. The table came from immunoSEQ multiplex PCR; TCRdb's copy has only in-frame clones and leaves some out. The sample contains fewer than 300,000 clones, about four fifths of which appear only once. Whole-study results and caveats: Among TCR beta chains, those listed as cytomegalovirus-associated numbered roughly 150. When analyzed later, the rates of TCR association showed variation by HLA locus, with DRB1 the most and HLA-C the fewest.

Turning to this clone: Its antigen is unknown.

V gave up 3 bases and J gave up 1 base, with 9 bases separating them. The CDR3 consists of 14 residues. The germline V gene encodes CDR1 SEHNR and CDR2 FQNEAQ (reference sequence). J is TRBJ1-1 and V is TRBV7-9, with TRBD1 as a possible D gene (5 bases). The sequence was obtained from a girl aged 2 to 10 in good health and CMV-seronegative. Sample: PBMCs. In nucleotides, the CDR3 is TGTGCCAGCAGCTTCAGGGAACCGAACACTGAAGCTTTCTTT. Residues: CASSFREPNTEAFF.